The present T cell receptor (beta chain) was sequenced within a study of cytomegalovirus exposure and HLA in healthy donors. Overall study results and limits: It was 164 TCR beta chains that were listed as cytomegalovirus-associated.

The CDR3 runs to 15 residues. The trim removed 0 bases at V and 4 bases at J, leaving 5 bases unmatched. The germline gives CDR1 SGHDT, CDR2 YYEEEE. The PCR used 60 Vbeta and 13 Jbeta primers. Libraries were prepared by immunoSEQ multiplex PCR; TCRdb keeps only in-frame clonotypes and omits some of them. The data contain roughly 200,000 clones, around 82% of them singletons. Turning to this clone: What it recognizes is unknown.

This TCR derives from a man aged 35-49 years in good health and CMV-seropositive. Sequenced material: PBMCs. The V and J genes are TRBV5-6 and TRBJ2-7; 9 bases are shared with TRBD1. This chain's CDR3 is CASSLGDREYYEQYF. The CDR3 bases are TGTGCCAGCAGCTTGGGGGACAGGGAATATTACGAGCAGTACTTC.